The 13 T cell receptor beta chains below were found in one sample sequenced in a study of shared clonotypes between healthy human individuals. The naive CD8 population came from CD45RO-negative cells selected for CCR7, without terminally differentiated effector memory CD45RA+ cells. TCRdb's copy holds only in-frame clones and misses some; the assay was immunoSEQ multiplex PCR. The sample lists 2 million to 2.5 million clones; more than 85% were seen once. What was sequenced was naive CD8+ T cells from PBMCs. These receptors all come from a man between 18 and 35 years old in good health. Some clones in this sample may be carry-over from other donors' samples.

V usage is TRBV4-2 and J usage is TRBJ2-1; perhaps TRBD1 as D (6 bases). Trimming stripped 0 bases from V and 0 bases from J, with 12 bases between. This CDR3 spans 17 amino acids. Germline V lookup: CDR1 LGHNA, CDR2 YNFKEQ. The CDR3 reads CASSQDMGASSYNEQFF. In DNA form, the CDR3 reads TGTGCCAGCAGCCAAGATATGGGGGCCTCCTCCTACAATGAGCAGTTCTTC.

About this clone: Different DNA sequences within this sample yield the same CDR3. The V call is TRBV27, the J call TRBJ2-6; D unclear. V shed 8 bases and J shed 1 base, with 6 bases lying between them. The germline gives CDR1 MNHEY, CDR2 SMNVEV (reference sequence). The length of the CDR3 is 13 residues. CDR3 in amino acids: CASSWSGANVLTF. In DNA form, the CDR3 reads TGTGCCAGCTCTTGGTCTGGGGCCAACGTCCTGACTTTC.

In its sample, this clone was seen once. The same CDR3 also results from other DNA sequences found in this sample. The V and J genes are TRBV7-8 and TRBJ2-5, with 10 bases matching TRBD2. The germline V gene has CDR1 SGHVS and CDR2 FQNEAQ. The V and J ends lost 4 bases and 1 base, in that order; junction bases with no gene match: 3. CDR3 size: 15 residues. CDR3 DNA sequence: TGTGCCAGCAGCTCATGGACTAGCGGCCAAGAGACCCAGTACTTC. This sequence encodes CASSSWTSGQETQYF.

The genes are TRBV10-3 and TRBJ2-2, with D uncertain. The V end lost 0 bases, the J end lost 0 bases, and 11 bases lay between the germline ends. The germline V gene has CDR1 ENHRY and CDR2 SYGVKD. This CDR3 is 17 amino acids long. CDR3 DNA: TGTGCCATCAGTGAGTCTCTTCGGCAAGCGAACACCGGGGAGCTGTTTTTT. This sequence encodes CAISESLRQANTGELFF.

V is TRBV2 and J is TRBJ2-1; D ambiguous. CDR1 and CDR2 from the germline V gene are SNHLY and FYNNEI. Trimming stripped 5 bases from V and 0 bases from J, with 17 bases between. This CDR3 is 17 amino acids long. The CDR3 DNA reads TGTGCCAGCAGTACCCTCACGGGCTGGAGCTCCTACAATGAGCAGTTCTTC. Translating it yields CASSTLTGWSSYNEQFF.

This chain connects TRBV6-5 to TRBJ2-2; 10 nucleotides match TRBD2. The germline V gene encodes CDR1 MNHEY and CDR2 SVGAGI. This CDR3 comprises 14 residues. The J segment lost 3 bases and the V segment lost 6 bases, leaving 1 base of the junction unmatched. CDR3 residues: CASRLAGDTGELFF. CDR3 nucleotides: TGTGCCAGCAGGCTAGCGGGGGACACCGGGGAGCTGTTTTTT.

CDR3 in amino acids: CASSQPRQGGFETQYF. In DNA, the CDR3 is TGCGCCAGCAGCCAACCCAGACAGGGTGGGTTCGAGACCCAGTACTTC. The chain combines TRBV5-1 with TRBJ2-5; the match to TRBD1 covers 7 bases. V lost 4 bases and J lost 5; bases outside the gene matches: 14. Germline V lookup: CDR1 SGHRS, CDR2 YFSETQ. The CDR3 is 16 amino acids. Full variable domain (rest looked up from reference TRBV5-1 and TRBJ2-5): KAGVTQTPRYLIKTRGQQVTLSCSPISGHRSVSWYQQTPGQGLQFLFEYFSETQRNKGNFPGRFSGRQFSNSRSEMNVSTLELGDSALYLCASSQPRQGGFETQYFGPGTRLLVL.

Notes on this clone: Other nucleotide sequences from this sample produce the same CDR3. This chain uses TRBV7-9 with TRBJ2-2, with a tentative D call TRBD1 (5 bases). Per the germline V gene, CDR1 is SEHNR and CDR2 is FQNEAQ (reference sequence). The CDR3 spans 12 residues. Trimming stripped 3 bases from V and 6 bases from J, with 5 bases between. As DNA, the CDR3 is TGTGCCAGCAGCTTGGGGCCCGGGGAGCTGTTTTTT. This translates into CASSLGPGELFF.

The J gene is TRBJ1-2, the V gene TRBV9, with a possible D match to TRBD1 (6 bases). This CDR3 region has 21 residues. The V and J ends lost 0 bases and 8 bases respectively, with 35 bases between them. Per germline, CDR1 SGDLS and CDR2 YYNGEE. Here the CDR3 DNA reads TGTGCCAGCAGCGTAGCAGTCGAGGGACACCTCGAAGTGCCCTACGGGGAAGGCTACACCTTC. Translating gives CASSVAVEGHLEVPYGEGYTF.

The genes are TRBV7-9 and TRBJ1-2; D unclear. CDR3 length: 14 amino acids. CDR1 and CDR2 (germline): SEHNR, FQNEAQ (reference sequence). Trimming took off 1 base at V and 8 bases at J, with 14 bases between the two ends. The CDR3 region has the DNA TGTGCCAGCAGCTTAGGCAGGAGCCTGACCGGCTACACCTTC. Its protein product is CASSLGRSLTGYTF.

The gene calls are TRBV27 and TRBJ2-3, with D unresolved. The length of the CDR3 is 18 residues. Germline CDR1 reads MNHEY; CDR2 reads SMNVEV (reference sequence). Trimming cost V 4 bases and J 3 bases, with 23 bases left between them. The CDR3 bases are TGTGCCAGCAGTTCATTGTGGAGATCGATTGACGGTACAGATACGCAGTATTTT. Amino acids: CASSSLWRSIDGTDTQYF.

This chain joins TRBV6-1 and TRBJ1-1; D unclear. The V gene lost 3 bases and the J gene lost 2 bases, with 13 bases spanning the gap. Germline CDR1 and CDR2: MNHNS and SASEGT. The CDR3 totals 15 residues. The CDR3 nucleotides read TGTGCCAGCAGTGATGGTCGGGGAAGTAACACTGAAGCTTTCTTT. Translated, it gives CASSDGRGSNTEAFF.

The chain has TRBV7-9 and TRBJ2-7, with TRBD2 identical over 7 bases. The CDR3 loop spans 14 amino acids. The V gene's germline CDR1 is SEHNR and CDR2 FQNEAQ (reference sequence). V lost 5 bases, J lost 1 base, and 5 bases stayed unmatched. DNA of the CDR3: TGTGCCAGCAGCCCTATAGCGGGTTCCTACGAGCAGTACTTC. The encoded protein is CASSPIAGSYEQYF.